This entry lists 16 T cell receptor beta chains sequenced from one sample in a study of cytomegalovirus exposure and HLA in healthy donors. The PCR employed 60 Vbeta primers together with 13 Jbeta primers. Assay used: immunoSEQ multiplex PCR; TCRdb lists only in-frame clones, some missing. The profile covers approximately 79,000 clones, with 79% appearing a single time and 22% taken by the ten largest. Material for sequencing was PBMCs. These receptors were collected from a middle-aged woman in good health and CMV-seropositive.

The chain employs TRBV6-1 and TRBJ2-7, with D maybe TRBD2 (6 bases). The germline V and J ends were trimmed by 2 bases and 4 bases, with 15 bases remaining between them. The CDR3 is made up of 15 amino acids. Germline CDR1 and CDR2: MNHNS and SASEGT. Written as DNA, the CDR3 is TGTGCCAGCAGTGAATTGGGGCCAGCGGGTTACGAGCAGTACTTC. Residues: CASSELGPAGYEQYF.

V gene TRBV25-1 combines with J gene TRBJ1-2; 8 nucleotides match TRBD1. V gave up 4 bases and J gave up 3 bases; unmatched junction bases: 7. The CDR3 covers 15 residues. CDR1 MGHDK and CDR2 SYGVNS come from the germline V gene. This CDR3 is CASSAADRVYYGYTF. The CDR3 nucleotides read TGTGCCAGCAGTGCAGCGGACAGGGTATACTATGGCTACACCTTC.

V and J are TRBV5-1 and TRBJ2-1; unclear D gene. The germline CDR1 and CDR2 sequences are SGHRS and YFSETQ. The length of the CDR3 is 13 residues. With 4 bases removed from V and 4 bases from J, the gap between germline ends came to 9 bases. The CDR3 bases are TGCGCCAGCAGCAGCGAGACGTACAATGAGCAGTTCTTC. The encoded protein is CASSSETYNEQFF.

V and J are TRBV25-1 and TRBJ1-6, with a weak D call TRBD1 (5 bases). The germline V gene has CDR1 MGHDK and CDR2 SYGVNS. The V end was cut by 8 bases, the J end by 5 bases, with 13 bases between. The CDR3 has 14 residues. In DNA, the CDR3 is TGTGCCAGCGGTCGCAGGGCGGATAATTCACCCCTCCACTTT. Amino acids: CASGRRADNSPLHF.

The chain couples TRBV29-1 to TRBJ2-2; D unclear. The CDR3 is 14 residues long. Germline V gene sequence: CDR1 SQVTM, CDR2 ANQGSEA. V was pared by 6 bases and J by 1 base, with 12 bases between. CDR3 coding DNA: TGCAGCGTCCAGGTTTCACTGAACACCGGGGAGCTGTTTTTT. It is translated as CSVQVSLNTGELFF.

The V call is TRBV6-1, the J call TRBJ1-5; D is ambiguous. The CDR3 loop spans 15 amino acids. Germline V CDR1 and CDR2: MNHNS, SASEGT. Trimming took off 1 base at V and 0 bases at J, with 7 bases between the two ends. CDR3 DNA sequence: TGTGCCAGCAGTGAAGGTAGCTATAGCAATCAGCCCCAGCATTTT. This gives the protein CASSEGSYSNQPQHF.

This chain connects TRBV2 to TRBJ1-2; 9 bases are shared with TRBD1. Germline V gene lookup returns CDR1 SNHLY and CDR2 FYNNEI. Trimming took 8 bases from V and 6 from J; bases not matched to a gene: 13. This CDR3 contains 15 residues. The CDR3 is CASGEGQGFNNGYTF. CDR3 coding DNA: TGTGCCAGCGGCGAGGGACAGGGTTTCAATAATGGCTACACCTTC.

CDR3 region: CASSSPLEHDTQYF. The CDR3 DNA sequence: TGTGCCAGCAGTTCCCCTCTTGAGCACGATACGCAGTATTTT. The J gene is TRBJ2-3, the V gene TRBV27; D gene uncertain. Germline CDR1 and CDR2: MNHEY and SMNVEV (reference sequence). V was pared by 4 bases and J by 6 bases, with 14 bases between. This CDR3 spans 14 amino acids.

The J gene is TRBJ2-7, the V gene TRBV4-2, with D perhaps matching TRBD1 (6 bases). CDR1 is LGHNA and CDR2 is YNFKEQ in the germline V gene. V lost 0 bases, J lost 2 bases, and 11 bases lay in between. The CDR3 contains 15 residues. The CDR3 DNA follows: TGTGCCAGCAGCCAAGATCGGCAGGGGCCCTACGAGCAGTACTTC. The encoded protein is CASSQDRQGPYEQYF.

V gene TRBV2 combines with J gene TRBJ1-2; D not certain. Trimming left V 8 bases short and J 3 bases short, with 16 bases between. Per germline, CDR1 SNHLY and CDR2 FYNNEI. The CDR3 is 14 residues long. The CDR3 loop reads CASCNIGVDYGYTF. In DNA, the CDR3 is TGTGCCAGCTGCAATATCGGTGTTGACTATGGCTACACCTTC.

The chain has TRBV7-2 and TRBJ2-7; 9 bases line up with TRBD2. The CDR3 extends over 17 amino acids. The germline V gene has CDR1 SGHTA and CDR2 FQGNSA. J was trimmed by 7 bases and V by 4 bases; bases with no gene match: 17. CDR3 coding DNA: TGTGCCAGCAGCTCAATGGGGAGATTAGCGGGAGTCAATGAGCAGTACTTC. The encoded protein is CASSSMGRLAGVNEQYF.

The chain joins TRBV30 to TRBJ2-3, with a tentative D call TRBD1 (5 bases). The CDR3 runs to 14 residues. Germline CDR1 GTSNPN, CDR2 SVGIG (reference sequence). CDR3 residues: CAHQAGQLTDTQYF. In nucleotides, the CDR3 is TGTGCTCATCAGGCAGGGCAACTCACAGATACGCAGTATTTT.

The chain recombines TRBV28 with TRBJ2-3; 9 nucleotides line up with TRBD1. This CDR3 comprises 16 residues. The germline CDR1 and CDR2 sequences are MDHEN and SYDVKM. The trim removed 4 bases at V and 2 bases at J, leaving 7 bases unmatched. The CDR3 DNA follows: TGTGCCAGCAGTTCGCCCGGACAGGGGTCCACAGATACGCAGTATTTT. Encoded protein: CASSSPGQGSTDTQYF.

This chain connects TRBV28 to TRBJ2-1; D is uncertain. Trimming shortened V by 10 bases and J by 4 bases, and 11 bases separated the two germline ends. Per the germline V gene, CDR1 is MDHEN and CDR2 is SYDVKM. This CDR3 contains 12 residues. The CDR3 here is CATEMAYNEQFF. CDR3 nucleotide sequence: TGTGCCACCGAAATGGCTTACAATGAGCAGTTCTTC.

The sample holds a few counts of this clone. J is TRBJ1-5 and V is TRBV5-1; no clear D gene. With 0 bases removed from V and 6 bases from J, the gap between germline ends came to 7 bases. This CDR3 region has 13 residues. CDR1 and CDR2 (germline): SGHRS, YFSETQ. In nucleotides, the CDR3 is TGCGCCAGCAGCTTGGGTGGCAGTCAGCCCCAGCATTTT. It specifies CASSLGGSQPQHF.

This CDR3 reads CASSVQGLETQYF. In nucleotides, the CDR3 is TGTGCCAGCAGTGTGCAGGGTCTAGAGACCCAGTACTTC. The chain employs TRBV2 and TRBJ2-5, with a possible D match to TRBD1 (5 bases). The V gene lost 4 bases and the J gene lost 4 bases, with 10 bases spanning the gap. CDR3 length equals 13 residues. Germline V lookup: CDR1 SNHLY, CDR2 FYNNEI.